The clone carrying this TCR beta chain appeared a few times. The antigen remains undetermined. The PCR made use of 60 Vbeta and 13 Jbeta primers. The authors' processing: Later, roughly 80 million unique TCR beta chains were counted in an analysis, and some 10 million of them were shared. Only in-frame clones appear in the TCRdb table, and some are missing; sequencing was by immunoSEQ multiplex PCR. The V and J calls and clone size are taken from that table; D and trimming were inferred from the DNA. The table has 60,000 to 70,000 clones, 80% seen once. The sample belongs to a study of cytomegalovirus exposure and HLA in healthy donors. The CDR3 runs to 14 residues. V was shortened by 4 bases and J by 7 bases, with 14 bases between the two germline ends. CDR1 and CDR2 (germline): MGHRA, YSYEKL. Study observations and caveats: Later on, an analysis showed TCR association rates differing by HLA locus, with DRB1 the most and HLA-C the fewest. Information on immune exposure was restricted to one variable (CMV serostatus).

It was healthy bone marrow donors who served as donors. The J gene is TRBJ1-5, the V gene TRBV4-1, with D maybe TRBD1 (5 bases). The sequenced sample was PBMCs. This TCR derives from a woman in her thirties in good health and CMV-seronegative. CDR3 sequence reads: CASSLSTGNQPQHF. In DNA, the CDR3 is TGCGCCAGCAGCCTCTCAACAGGTAACCAGCCCCAGCATTTT.